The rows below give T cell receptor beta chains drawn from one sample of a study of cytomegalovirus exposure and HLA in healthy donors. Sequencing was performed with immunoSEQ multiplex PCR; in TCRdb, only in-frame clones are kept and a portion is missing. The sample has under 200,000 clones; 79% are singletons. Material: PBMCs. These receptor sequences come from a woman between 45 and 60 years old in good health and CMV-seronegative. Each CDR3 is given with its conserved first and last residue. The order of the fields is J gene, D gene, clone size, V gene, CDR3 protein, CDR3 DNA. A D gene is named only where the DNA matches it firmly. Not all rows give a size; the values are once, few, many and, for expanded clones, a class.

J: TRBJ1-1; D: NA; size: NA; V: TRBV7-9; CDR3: CASSSHQGNTEAFF; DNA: TGTGCCAGCAGCTCCCACCAGGGAAACACTGAAGCTTTCTTT
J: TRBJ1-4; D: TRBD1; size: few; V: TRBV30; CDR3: CAWSQTKSGGNEKLFF; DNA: TGTGCCTGGAGCCAAACGAAGTCAGGGGGAAACGAAAAACTGTTTTTT
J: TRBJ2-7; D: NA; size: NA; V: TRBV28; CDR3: CATTGSYEQYF; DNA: TGTGCCACCACAGGTTCCTACGAGCAGTACTTC
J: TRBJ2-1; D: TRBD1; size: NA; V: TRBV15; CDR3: CATSYGTGVAYNEQFF; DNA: TGTGCCACCAGCTATGGGACAGGGGTAGCCTACAATGAGCAGTTCTTC
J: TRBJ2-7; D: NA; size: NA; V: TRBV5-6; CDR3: CASSFDRGSGYEQYF; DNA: TGTGCCAGCAGCTTCGACCGGGGTTCTGGGTACGAGCAGTACTTC
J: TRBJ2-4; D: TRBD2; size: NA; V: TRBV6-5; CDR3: CASRGLALGVGFQYF; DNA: TGTGCCAGCAGGGGACTAGCCCTGGGAGTAGGGTTTCAGTACTTC
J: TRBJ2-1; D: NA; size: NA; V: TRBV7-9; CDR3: CASSAGGNEQFF; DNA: TGTGCCAGCAGCGCCGGAGGTAATGAGCAGTTCTTC
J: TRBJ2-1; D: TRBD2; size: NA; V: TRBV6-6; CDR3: CASSFGRAQEQFF; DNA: TGTGCCAGCAGTTTTGGGAGGGCGCAGGAGCAGTTCTTC
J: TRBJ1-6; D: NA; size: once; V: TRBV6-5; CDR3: CASSQVVSYNSPLHF; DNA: TGTGCCAGCTCACAGGTGGTCTCCTATAATTCCCCCCTCCACTTT
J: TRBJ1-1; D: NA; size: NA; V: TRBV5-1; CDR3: CASSSGTYTEAFF; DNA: TGCGCCAGCAGCTCCGGGACTTACACTGAAGCTTTCTTT
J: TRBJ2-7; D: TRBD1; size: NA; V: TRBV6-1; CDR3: CASSETHTGVYEQYF; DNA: TGTGCCAGCAGTGAAACCCATACAGGGGTCTACGAGCAGTACTTC
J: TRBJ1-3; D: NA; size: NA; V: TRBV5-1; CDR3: CASSSQSQGVAGNTIYF; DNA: TGCGCCAGCAGCTCCCAGTCACAGGGTGTCGCGGGAAACACCATATATTTT
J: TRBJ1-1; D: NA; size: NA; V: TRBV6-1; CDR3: CASSEGGTEAFF; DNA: TGTGCCAGCAGTGAAGGAGGCACTGAAGCTTTCTTT
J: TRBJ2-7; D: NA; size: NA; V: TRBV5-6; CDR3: CASSLLIVGGNEQYF; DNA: TGTGCCAGCAGCTTGCTGATAGTCGGCGGGAACGAGCAGTACTTC
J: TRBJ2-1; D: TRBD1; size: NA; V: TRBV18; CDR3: CASSPDRDSYNEQFF; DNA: TGTGCCAGCTCCCCCGACAGGGATTCCTACAATGAGCAGTTCTTC
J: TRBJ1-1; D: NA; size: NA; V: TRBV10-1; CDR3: CASSGGTVGTEAFF; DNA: TGCGCCAGCAGTGGAGGGACTGTTGGCACTGAAGCTTTCTTT
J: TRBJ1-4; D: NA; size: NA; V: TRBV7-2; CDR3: CASSLDIVTGTNEKLFF; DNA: TGTGCCAGCAGCTTAGATATTGTGACAGGCACTAATGAAAAACTGTTTTTT
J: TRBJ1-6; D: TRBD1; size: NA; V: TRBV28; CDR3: CASRNSQGAHSPLHF; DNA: TGTGCCAGCAGGAATTCCCAGGGGGCTCATTCACCCCTCCACTTT
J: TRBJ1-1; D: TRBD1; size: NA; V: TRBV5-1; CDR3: CASSVSGGGKTEAFF; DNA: TGCGCCAGCAGCGTATCAGGGGGCGGAAAAACTGAAGCTTTCTTT
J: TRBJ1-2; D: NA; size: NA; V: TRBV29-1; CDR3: CSVVGGDYGYTF; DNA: TGCAGCGTTGTAGGGGGGGACTATGGCTACACCTTC
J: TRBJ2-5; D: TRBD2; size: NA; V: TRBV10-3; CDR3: CAISLAGAGEQYF; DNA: TGTGCCATCAGCCTAGCGGGAGCGGGGGAGCAGTACTTC
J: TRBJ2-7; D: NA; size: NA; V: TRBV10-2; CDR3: CASTSRQDPYEQYF; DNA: TGCGCCAGCACCTCTCGACAGGACCCCTACGAGCAGTACTTC
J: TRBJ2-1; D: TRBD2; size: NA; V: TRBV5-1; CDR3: CASSLDPSGRTGQFF; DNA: TGCGCCAGCAGCTTGGATCCTAGCGGGAGGACGGGTCAGTTCTTC
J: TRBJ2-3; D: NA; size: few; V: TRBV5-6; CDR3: CASSLDSGRANTDTQYF; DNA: TGTGCCAGCAGCTTGGATAGCGGCAGAGCCAACACAGATACGCAGTATTTT
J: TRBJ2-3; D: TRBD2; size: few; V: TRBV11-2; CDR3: CASSLDKRESTDTQYF; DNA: TGTGCCAGCAGCTTAGATAAGCGGGAGAGCACAGATACGCAGTATTTT
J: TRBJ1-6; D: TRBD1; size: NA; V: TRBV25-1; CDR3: CASRRTGGTYNSPLHF; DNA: TGTGCCAGCAGGCGGACAGGGGGAACCTATAATTCACCCCTCCACTTT
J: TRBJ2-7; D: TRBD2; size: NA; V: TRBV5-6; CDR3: CASSLDRLAGVEQYF; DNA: TGTGCCAGCAGCTTGGATAGACTAGCGGGAGTCGAGCAGTACTTC
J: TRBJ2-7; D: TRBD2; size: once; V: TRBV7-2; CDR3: CASGLAGAGYEQYF; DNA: TGTGCCAGCGGGCTAGCGGGGGCCGGGTACGAGCAGTACTTC
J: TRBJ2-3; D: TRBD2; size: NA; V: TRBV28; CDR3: CASSSPGLAGGADTQYF; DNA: TGTGCCAGCAGTTCCCCCGGACTAGCGGGGGGCGCAGATACGCAGTATTTT
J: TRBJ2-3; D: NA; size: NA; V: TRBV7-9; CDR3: CASSPGETDTQYF; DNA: TGTGCCAGCAGTCCCGGTGAGACAGATACGCAGTATTTT
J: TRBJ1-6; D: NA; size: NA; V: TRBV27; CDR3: CASSTGVQYNSPLHF; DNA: TGTGCCAGCAGTACCGGGGTTCAATATAATTCACCCCTCCACTTT
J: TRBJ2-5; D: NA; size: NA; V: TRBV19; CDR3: CASSPQGTWGETQYF; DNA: TGTGCCAGTAGCCCACAGGGGACTTGGGGGGAGACCCAGTACTTC
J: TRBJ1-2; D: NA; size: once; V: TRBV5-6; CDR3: CASSLYSGGYTF; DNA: TGTGCCAGCAGCCTTTACAGTGGTGGCTACACCTTC
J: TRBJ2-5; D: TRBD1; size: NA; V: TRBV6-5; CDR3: CASSYRQGAREQYF; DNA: TGTGCCAGCAGTTACAGACAGGGTGCTAGGGAGCAGTACTTC
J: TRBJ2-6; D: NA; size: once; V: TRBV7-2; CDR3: CASSLAPGAGANVLTF; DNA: TGTGCCAGCAGCTTAGCTCCCGGGGCTGGGGCCAACGTCCTGACTTTC
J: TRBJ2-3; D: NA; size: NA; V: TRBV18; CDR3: CASSPFGADTQYF; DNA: TGTGCCAGCTCACCCTTCGGAGCGGATACGCAGTATTTT
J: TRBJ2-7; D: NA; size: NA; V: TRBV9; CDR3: CASSVAFGSSYEQYF; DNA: TGTGCCAGCAGCGTAGCTTTCGGGAGCTCCTACGAGCAGTACTTC
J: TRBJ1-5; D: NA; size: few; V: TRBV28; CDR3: CASTLSDQPQHF; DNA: TGTGCCAGCACTCTATCGGATCAGCCCCAGCATTTT
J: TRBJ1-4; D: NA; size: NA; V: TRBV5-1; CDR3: CASSPGRGFGEKLFF; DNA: TGCGCCAGCAGCCCGGGACGGGGGTTCGGTGAAAAACTGTTTTTT
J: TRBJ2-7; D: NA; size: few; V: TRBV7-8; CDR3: CASSRRDSAYEQYF; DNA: TGTGCCAGCAGCCGCCGGGACTCCGCCTACGAGCAGTACTTC
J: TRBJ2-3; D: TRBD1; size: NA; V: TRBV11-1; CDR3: CASGAWTGEDTQYF; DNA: TGTGCCAGCGGGGCCTGGACAGGGGAGGATACGCAGTATTTT
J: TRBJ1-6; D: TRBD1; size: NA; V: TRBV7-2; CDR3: CASSPRGQGASSPLHF; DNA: TGTGCCAGCAGCCCCCGGGGACAGGGGGCGAGTTCACCCCTCCACTTT
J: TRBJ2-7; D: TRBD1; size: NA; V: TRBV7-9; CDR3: CASRSRSGTAYF; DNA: TGTGCCAGCAGGTCTCGCTCCGGGACAGCGTACTTC
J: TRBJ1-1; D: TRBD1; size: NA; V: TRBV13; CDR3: CASSPTGVGTEAFF; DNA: TGTGCCAGCAGCCCAACAGGGGTGGGCACTGAAGCTTTCTTT
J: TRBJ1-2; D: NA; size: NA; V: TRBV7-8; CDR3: CASSSTAATYGYTF; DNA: TGTGCCAGCAGCTCGACCGCGGCAACCTATGGCTACACCTTC